This TCR beta chain emerged from a study of lymphopenia after photon versus proton radiotherapy. Study results and limitations: After the lymphocyte nadir, photon-treated repertoires showed oligoclonal expansion, especially of CD8+ Temra cells. Under photons, naive T cells and diversity fell while effector/memory populations rose. In patients who died, overall survival fell as post-nadir TCR diversity dropped more.

Sequencing was performed with immunoSEQ multiplex PCR; in TCRdb, only in-frame clones are kept and a portion is missing. The sample consists of around 25,000 clones, 84% of them appearing once. Germline CDR1 is MNHEY and CDR2 is SMNVEV (reference sequence). V dropped 7 bases and J dropped 1; count of bases not matched to a gene: 12. This CDR3 has 19 residues. On this clone itself: Its antigen is currently unknown.

The source is a man in his forties or fifties with gastric cancer. Sequencing used peripheral blood, obtained from a patient treated with photon-based radiotherapy. The chain carries TRBV27 and TRBJ2-2, with 13 bases matching TRBD2. The CDR3 DNA follows: TGTGCCAGCACTAGAATGGGACTAGCGGGGACTCAGAACACCGGGGAGCTGTTTTTT. Its translation: CASTRMGLAGTQNTGELFF.